This T cell receptor (beta chain) was sequenced for a study of metastatic and nonmetastatic thyroid tumors. Study details: Malignant and benign thyroid patients had repertoires compared in peripheral blood and tumor or nodule tissue. Study-wide findings and caveats: Benign nodules reportedly had significantly lower TCR beta diversity than malignant thyroid tumors in blood and tumor.

Under the authors' procedure: Across clinicopathological groups, CDR3 differences served as the basis for building a distant-metastasis classifier for papillary thyroid cancer. TCRdb redid the clone calls on the PCR reads using MiXCR. Here the V and J calls rest on TCRdb's processing, not on the authors' analysis. Here the sample spans 91,000 or so clones, roughly 13% being singletons. This clone was picked up one time. Its antigen is not identified. Ahead of thyroid surgery, no patient had received treatment of any kind. Unmatched junction bases numbered 8, after V lost 1 base and J lost 10 bases. Germline loops: CDR1 SGHKS, CDR2 YYEKEE (reference sequence). The CDR3 is made up of 16 amino acids.

The chain is built from TRBV5-5 and TRBJ1-6; TRBD1 matches 10 bases. This TCR was sampled from a female donor with papillary thyroid cancer or a benign thyroid nodule (not recorded which). Some clones in this sample may be carry-over from other donors' samples. The source material was blood. The CDR3 region is CASSLWWTGGLSPLHF. DNA for the CDR3: TGTGCCAGCAGCTTGTGGTGGACAGGGGGGCTCTCACCCCTCCACTTT.